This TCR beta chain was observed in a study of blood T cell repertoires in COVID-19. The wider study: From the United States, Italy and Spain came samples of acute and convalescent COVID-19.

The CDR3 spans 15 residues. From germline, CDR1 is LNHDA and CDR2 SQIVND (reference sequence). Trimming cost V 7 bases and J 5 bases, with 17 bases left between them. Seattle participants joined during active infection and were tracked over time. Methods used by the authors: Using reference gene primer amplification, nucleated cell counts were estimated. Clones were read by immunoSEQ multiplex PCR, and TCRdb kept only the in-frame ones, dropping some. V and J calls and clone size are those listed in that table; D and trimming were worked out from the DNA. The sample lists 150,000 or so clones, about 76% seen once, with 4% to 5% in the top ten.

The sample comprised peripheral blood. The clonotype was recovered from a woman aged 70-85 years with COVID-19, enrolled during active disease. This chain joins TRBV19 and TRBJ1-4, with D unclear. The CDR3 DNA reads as TGTGCCAGTACCGAGAACTCCGGCGGAAATGAAAAACTGTTTTTT. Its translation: CASTENSGGNEKLFF.